These 16 T cell receptor beta chains were all obtained from the same sample, sequenced in a study of blood T cell repertoires in COVID-19. Clones were sequenced by immunoSEQ multiplex PCR, and TCRdb holds only the in-frame ones, with some missing. The sample shows around 28,000 clones, 87% of them seen only once. Sequencing was done on a sample of peripheral blood. Receptors were obtained from a human donor in a cohort sampled during active COVID-19.

Concerning this clone itself: The junction departs from germline at one end; a sequencing error may be responsible. This sequence joins TRBV10-3 and TRBJ2-3, with D unclear. The germline CDR1 and CDR2 sequences are ENHRY and SYGVKD. The CDR3 has 12 amino acids. DNA for the CDR3: TGCGCTGTCGTATCTACCGGAGATACGCAGTATTTT. This codes for CAVVSTGDTQYF.

CDR3 DNA: TGTGCCAGCAGCTCGCTCGGGAAAAACGAGCAGTACTTC. It encodes CASSSLGKNEQYF. The rearrangement links TRBV9 to TRBJ2-7, with D perhaps matching TRBD2 (5 bases). From germline, CDR1 is SGDLS and CDR2 YYNGEE. The CDR3 contains 13 residues. V was pared by 4 bases and J by 5 bases, with 13 bases between.

This chain connects TRBV11-3 to TRBJ2-1; D is undetermined. Germline CDR1 SGHNT, CDR2 YENEEA. The CDR3 contains 14 residues. The V and J ends lost 5 bases and 3 bases respectively, with 11 bases between them. CDR3 nucleotide sequence: TGTGCCAGCAGCCCCTCGAGCTACTACAATGAGCAGTTCTTC. This codes for CASSPSSYYNEQFF.

The rearrangement uses TRBV29-1 and TRBJ1-1, with D unclear. This CDR3 contains 10 residues. V was shortened by 2 bases and J by 6 bases, with 4 bases between the two germline ends. Germline lookup yields CDR1 SQVTM and CDR2 ANQGSEA. The CDR3 bases are TGCAGCGTTGAACTCCCTGAAGCTTTCTTT. It yields the protein CSVELPEAFF.

This rearrangement joins TRBV28 to TRBJ1-2, with D possibly TRBD1 on 6 matching bases. V was clipped by 5 bases and J by 4 bases, with 14 bases between them. The germline V gene encodes CDR1 MDHEN and CDR2 SYDVKM. This CDR3 region has 14 residues. The CDR3 DNA is TGTGCCAGCAGTCCCATGGGCAGGGGCTATGGCTACACCTTC. Its translation: CASSPMGRGYGYTF.

The chain carries TRBV4-3 and TRBJ2-1, with D hard to call. CDR3 length: 15 amino acids. Germline V gives CDR1 LGHNA, CDR2 YSLEER. Between the trimmed V and J ends, which lost 0 bases and 4 bases, there was a span of 10 bases. CDR3 region: CASSQDEAGYNEQFF. CDR3 in DNA: TGCGCCAGCAGCCAAGATGAGGCTGGATACAATGAGCAGTTCTTC.

This sequence joins TRBV5-6 and TRBJ1-2, with TRBD1 matching 7 bases. The germline V gene encodes CDR1 SGHDT and CDR2 YYEEEE. V shed 4 bases, J shed 5 bases, and the junction held 14 bases outside the gene matches. This CDR3 comprises 16 residues. CDR3 DNA: TGTGCCAGCAGCCCCCCTCGGGACAGAGTTTGGTATGGCTACACCTTC. As protein: CASSPPRDRVWYGYTF.

The chain combines TRBV7-3 with TRBJ2-7, with 8 bases matching TRBD1. This CDR3 comprises 15 residues. CDR1 and CDR2 from the germline V gene are SGHTA and FQGTGA. Trimming cost V 1 base and J 11 bases; bases outside gene matches: 13. The CDR3 loop is CASSLNGQGPRGEYF. The CDR3 bases are TGTGCCAGCAGCTTAAATGGACAGGGCCCGCGAGGGGAGTACTTC.

This clone was counted a single time. J is TRBJ1-2 and V is TRBV2, with 9 bases lining up with TRBD1. The CDR3 runs 14 residues. Germline-derived CDR1 and CDR2 are SNHLY and FYNNEI. The V gene end was trimmed by 4 bases and the J gene end by 7 bases; junction bases not matched to a gene: 7. The CDR3 spells CASSAGTGLVGYTF. For the CDR3, the DNA is TGTGCCAGCAGTGCAGGGACAGGGTTGGTTGGCTACACCTTC.

The V call is TRBV5-5, the J call TRBJ1-6, with D uncertain. Trimming shortened V by 1 base and J by 6 bases, and 11 bases separated the two germline ends. Germline V gives CDR1 SGHKS, CDR2 YYEKEE (reference sequence). The CDR3 loop spans 15 amino acids. The CDR3 DNA follows: TGTGCCAGCAGCTTGTCGCGACTGACTAATTCACCCCTCCACTTT. Translating gives CASSLSRLTNSPLHF.

The chain uses TRBV9 and TRBJ2-3, with D perhaps matching TRBD2 (7 bases). CDR3 length: 16 residues. Trimming cost V 4 bases and J 1 base, with 16 bases left between them. In germline, CDR1 is SGDLS, CDR2 YYNGEE. Here the CDR3 reads CASSPRGGARTDTQYF. The CDR3 DNA reads TGTGCCAGCAGCCCCCGAGGGGGGGCGCGCACAGATACGCAGTATTTT.

V usage is TRBV2 and J usage is TRBJ1-2; 11 bases are shared with TRBD1. This CDR3 is built from 14 residues. The V gene end was trimmed by 6 bases and the J gene end by 5 bases; junction bases not matched to a gene: 5. Germline V gene lookup returns CDR1 SNHLY and CDR2 FYNNEI. The CDR3 is CASRPGTGGYGYTF. As DNA, the CDR3 is TGTGCCAGCAGGCCCGGGACAGGGGGTTATGGCTACACCTTC.

The rearrangement joins TRBV7-2 to TRBJ1-5; 8 bases are a match to TRBD1. The germline CDR1 and CDR2 sequences are SGHTA and FQGNSA. V was clipped by 3 bases and J by 3 bases; unmatched bases: 4. There are 15 residues in the CDR3. CDR3 bases: TGTGCCAGCAGCTTCTCGACAGGGGACAATCAGCCCCAGCATTTT. Translated, it gives CASSFSTGDNQPQHF.

The chain links TRBV7-9 to TRBJ2-1; a possible D gene is TRBD2 (5 bases). Germline CDR1 is SEHNR and CDR2 is FQNEAQ (reference sequence). The V end was cut by 3 bases, the J end by 0 bases, with 15 bases between. The CDR3 is 17 amino acids. CDR3 in amino acids: CASSFNEGDYSYNEQFF. The CDR3 nucleotides read TGTGCCAGCAGCTTTAATGAGGGAGACTACTCCTACAATGAGCAGTTCTTC. The variable domain in full, completed from reference TRBV7-9 and TRBJ2-1, reads DTGVSQNPRHKITKRGQNVTFRCDPISEHNRLYWYRQTLGQGPEFLTYFQNEAQLEKSRLLSDRFSAERPKGSFSTLEIQRTEQGDSAMYLCASSFNEGDYSYNEQFFGPGTRLTVL.

This clone showed up just a few times. V gene TRBV23-1 combines with J gene TRBJ1-3, with no clear D. TRBV23-1 has ORF status, its function being uncertain. The V end lost 4 bases, the J end lost 2 bases, and 18 bases lay between the germline ends. The CDR3 loop spans 17 amino acids. The CDR3 loop is CASSLSSGPRAGNTIYF. CDR3 in DNA: TGCGCCAGCAGTCTAAGTTCTGGGCCGCGGGCTGGAAACACCATATATTTT.

The chain combines TRBV5-6 with TRBJ1-4, with 7 positions matching TRBD1. Losses at the gene ends were 2 bases for V and 6 bases for J; bases not matched to a gene: 4. The CDR3 covers 14 residues. CDR1 is SGHDT, CDR2 YYEEEE, per germline. For the CDR3, the DNA is TGTGCCAGCAGCTTCCGGGACAGATATGAAAAACTGTTTTTT. It yields the protein CASSFRDRYEKLFF.